This T cell receptor (beta chain) was sequenced in a study of OX40 agonist ivuxolimab in advanced cancers. The germline CDR1 and CDR2 sequences are SGHRS and YFSETQ. The CDR3 covers 16 residues. Trimming stripped 4 bases from V and 7 bases from J, with 23 bases between. Study-wide results and limits: Circulating CD4+ and CD8+ T cells showed clonal expansion by week 6 at 0.1 to 3.0 mg/kg.

The method was immunoSEQ multiplex PCR; TCRdb's version includes in-frame clones alone and lacks a portion of them. The data contain around 50,000 clones, roughly 90% of them singletons. A single count supports this clone. Antigen unknown. Here the sequenced sample was CD4+ or CD8+ T cells sorted from blood, taken in a trial of the OX40 agonist ivuxolimab. The origin of this receptor is an adult with an advanced solid tumor such as melanoma, head and neck, liver or kidney cancer. V gene TRBV5-1 combines with J gene TRBJ1-2, with D unclear. The CDR3 bases are TGCGCCAGCAGCCCGTCGCTCACCCAAATTAAGTTTGGCTACACCTTC. It encodes CASSPSLTQIKFGYTF.